This TCR beta chain was sequenced during a study of T cells in Graves' hyperthyroidism and ophthalmopathy. Amplification of TCR beta CDR3 regions was performed using RNA transcripts as template. First-round RT-PCR of the TCR CDR3 relied on the HTBI primer set. TCRdb itself ran the multiplex PCR reads through MiXCR, one entry per CDR3 protein. The profile covers over 250,000 distinct CDR3 sequences, with approximately 26% appearing a single time and approximately 25% taken by the ten largest. Orbital computed tomography and thyroid ultrasound, together with serum TRAb and thyroxine and clinical symptoms, were used for diagnoses. Cells are PBMCs isolated from about 10 ml of fresh blood. General study points: Most thyroid-expanded clonotypes above 0.001 were also found in blood.

V was cut by 0 bases and J by 2 bases, with 8 bases left in between. CDR1 and CDR2 from the germline V gene are MNHEY and SVGAGI. CDR3 size: 14 residues. This clonotype showed up many times. Its antigen is unknown. The sequence came from a man between 35 and 55 years old with Graves' hyperthyroidism that later progressed to Graves' ophthalmopathy. Material: blood. This chain uses TRBV6-5 with TRBJ2-7, with D unresolved. CDR3 residues: CASSYSFGPYEQYF. CDR3 coding DNA: TGTGCCAGCAGTTACTCTTTCGGTCCCTACGAGCAGTACTTC.